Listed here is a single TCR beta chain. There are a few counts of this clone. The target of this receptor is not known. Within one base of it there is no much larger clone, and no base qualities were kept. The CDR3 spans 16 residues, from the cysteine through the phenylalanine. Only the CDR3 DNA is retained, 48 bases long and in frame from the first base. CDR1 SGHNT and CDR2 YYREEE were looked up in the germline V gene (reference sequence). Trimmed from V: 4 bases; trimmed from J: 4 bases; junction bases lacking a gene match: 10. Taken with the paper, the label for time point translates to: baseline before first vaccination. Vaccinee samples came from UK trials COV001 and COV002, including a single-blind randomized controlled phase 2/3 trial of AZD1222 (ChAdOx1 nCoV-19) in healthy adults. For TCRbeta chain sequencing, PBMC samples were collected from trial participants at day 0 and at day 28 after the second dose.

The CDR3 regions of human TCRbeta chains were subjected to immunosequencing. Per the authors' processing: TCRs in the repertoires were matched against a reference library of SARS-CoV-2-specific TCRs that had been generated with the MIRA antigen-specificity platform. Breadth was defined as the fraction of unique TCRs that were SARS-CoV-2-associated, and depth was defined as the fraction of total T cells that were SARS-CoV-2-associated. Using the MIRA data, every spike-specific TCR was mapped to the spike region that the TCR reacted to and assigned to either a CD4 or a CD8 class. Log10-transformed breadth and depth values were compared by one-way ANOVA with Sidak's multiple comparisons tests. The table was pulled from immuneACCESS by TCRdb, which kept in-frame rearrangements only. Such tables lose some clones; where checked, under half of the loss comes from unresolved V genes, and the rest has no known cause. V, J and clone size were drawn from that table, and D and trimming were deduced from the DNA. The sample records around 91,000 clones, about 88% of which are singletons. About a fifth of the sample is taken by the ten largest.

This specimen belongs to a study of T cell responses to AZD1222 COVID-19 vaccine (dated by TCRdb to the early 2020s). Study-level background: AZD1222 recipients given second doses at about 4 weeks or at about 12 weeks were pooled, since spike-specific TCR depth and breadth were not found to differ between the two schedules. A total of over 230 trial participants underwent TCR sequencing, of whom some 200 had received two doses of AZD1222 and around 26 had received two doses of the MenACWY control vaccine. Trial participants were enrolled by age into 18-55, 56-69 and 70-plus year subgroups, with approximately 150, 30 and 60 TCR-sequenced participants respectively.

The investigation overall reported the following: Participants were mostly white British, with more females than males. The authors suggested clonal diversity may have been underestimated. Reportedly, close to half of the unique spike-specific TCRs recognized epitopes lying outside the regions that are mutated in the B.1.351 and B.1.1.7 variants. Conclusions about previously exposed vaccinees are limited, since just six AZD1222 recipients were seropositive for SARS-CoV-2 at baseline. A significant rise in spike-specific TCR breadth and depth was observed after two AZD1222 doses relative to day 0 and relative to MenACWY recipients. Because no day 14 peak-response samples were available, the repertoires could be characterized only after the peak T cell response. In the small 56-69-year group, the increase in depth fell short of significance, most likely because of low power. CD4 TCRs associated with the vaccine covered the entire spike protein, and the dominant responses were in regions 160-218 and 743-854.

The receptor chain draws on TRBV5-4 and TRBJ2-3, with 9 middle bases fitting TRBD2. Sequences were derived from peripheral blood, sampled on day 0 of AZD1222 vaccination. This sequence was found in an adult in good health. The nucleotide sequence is TGTGCCAGCAGCCCCGGGACTAGCAGTTTCGCAGATACGCAGTATTTT. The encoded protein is CASSPGTSSFADTQYF.